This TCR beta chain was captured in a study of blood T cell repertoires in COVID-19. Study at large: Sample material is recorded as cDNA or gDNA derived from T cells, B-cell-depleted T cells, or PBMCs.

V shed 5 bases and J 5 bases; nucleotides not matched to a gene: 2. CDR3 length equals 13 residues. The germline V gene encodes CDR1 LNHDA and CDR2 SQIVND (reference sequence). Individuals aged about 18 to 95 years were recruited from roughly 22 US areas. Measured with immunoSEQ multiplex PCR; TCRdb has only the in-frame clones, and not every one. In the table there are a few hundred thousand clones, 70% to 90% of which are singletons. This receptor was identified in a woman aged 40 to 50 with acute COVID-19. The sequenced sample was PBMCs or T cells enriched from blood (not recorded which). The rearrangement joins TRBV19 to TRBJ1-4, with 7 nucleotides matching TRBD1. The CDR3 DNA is TGTGCCAGTAGTTCGGACAGGAATGAAAAACTGTTTTTT. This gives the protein CASSSDRNEKLFF.